These T cell receptor beta chains were read from a single sample in a study of blood T cells in healthy people across ages. Each CDR3 protein is one row after TCRdb ran MiXCR on the 5' RACE reads. The repertoire includes some 1.5 million distinct CDR3 sequences, 35% to 45% of them detected once, and around 4% sits in the top ten. The sample consisted of blood. These receptors were obtained from a woman under 30 in good health. Both conserved end residues are part of each CDR3. D genes are given only for firm matches. The size field is filled for only some rows; it gives once, few, many or a size class.

>few|13|TRBJ2-7|TRBD1|TRBV12-3/TRBV12-4
TGTGCCAGCGGATCAAGGACAGGGCGCGAGCAGTACTTC
CASGSRTGREQYF
>few|12|TRBJ2-1|TRBD2|TRBV20-1
TGCAGTAGCGGGAGTTCCTACAATGAGCAGTTCTTC
CSSGSSYNEQFF
>-|13|TRBJ2-1|-|TRBV20-1
TGCAGTGCTAGATGTTTAGCCTACAATGAGCAGTTCTTC
CSARCLAYNEQFF
>once|14|TRBJ2-1|-|TRBV7-2
TGTGCCAGCAGCTTACGAAGGGGAGCGGATGAGCAGTTCTTC
CASSLRRGADEQFF
>many|13|TRBJ2-1|-|TRBV12-3/TRBV12-4
TGTGCCAGCAGTTTAGTCGTGTACAATGAGCAGTTCTTC
CASSLVVYNEQFF
>many|14|TRBJ2-3|TRBD1|TRBV6-6
TGTGCCAGCAGGAGGACAGGGGAGGGAGATACGCAGTATTTT
CASRRTGEGDTQYF
>few|14|TRBJ2-5|TRBD1|TRBV5-1
TGCGCCAGCAGCATGGGACAGGGCGACGTTGAGCAGTACTTC
CASSMGQGDVEQYF
>-|14|TRBJ1-6|-|TRBV6-5
TGTGCCAGCAGTTACTTGGGGGCTGATTCACCCCTCCACTTT
CASSYLGADSPLHF
>many|12|TRBJ2-5|-|TRBV29-1
TGCAGCGTTGACGTTAGCCAAGAGACCCAGTACTTC
CSVDVSQETQYF
>-|17|TRBJ2-1|-|TRBV5-1
TGCGCCAGCAGCTGGTCCTTGGATGGAAGCTCCTACAATGAGCAGTTCTTC
CASSWSLDGSSYNEQFF
>once|14|TRBJ2-5|TRBD1|TRBV10-3
TGTGCCATCAGGGCCGGGACAGGGCAAGAGACCCAGTACTTC
CAIRAGTGQETQYF
>-|15|TRBJ2-3|-|TRBV20-1
TGCAGTGCTAGAGACTGGGGGGGCCAGACAGATACGCAGTATTTT
CSARDWGGQTDTQYF
>-|16|TRBJ2-3|-|TRBV7-9
TGTACCAGCACCTTATATCGACAGTACCCCACAGATACGCAGTATTTT
CTSTLYRQYPTDTQYF
>-|13|TRBJ2-5|TRBD2|TRBV20-1
TGCAGTGGGTTGGCTAGCGGGAGTTTTGAGCAGTACTTC
CSGLASGSFEQYF
>-|14|TRBJ2-3|TRBD1|TRBV24-1
TGTGCCACCAGTGATCCTGGACAGGGGTATACGCAGTATTTT
CATSDPGQGYTQYF
>few|15|TRBJ2-1|-|TRBV6-5
TGTGCCAGCAGTTACGGAGGAAGGGCCAGGGATGAGCAGTTCTTC
CASSYGGRARDEQFF
>-|15|TRBJ1-6|TRBD1|TRBV14
TGTGCCAGCAGCCACCAGGGACAGGGAAACTCACCCCTCCACTTT
CASSHQGQGNSPLHF
>few|13|TRBJ1-1|-|TRBV24-1
TGTGCCACCAGTGATTCAGGCTACACTGAAGCTTTCTTT
CATSDSGYTEAFF
>-|14|TRBJ2-1|-|TRBV27
TGTGCCAGCAGCATATATCGCTCCTACAATGAGCAGTTCTTC
CASSIYRSYNEQFF
>-|14|TRBJ2-5|-|TRBV10-3
TGTGCCATCAGTGGTTGGAGAGGAGAAGAGACCCAGTACTTC
CAISGWRGEETQYF
>-|13|TRBJ1-1|-|TRBV28
TGTGCCAGCAGTTTCGGGGGGCAAGCTGAAGCTTTCTTT
CASSFGGQAEAFF
>few|13|TRBJ1-6|-|TRBV6-5
TGTGCCAGCAGTTACGTACACAATTCACCCCTCCACTTT
CASSYVHNSPLHF
>-|14|TRBJ2-1|TRBD1|TRBV13
TGTGCCAGCAGCATTTGGACAGGGGTCAATGAGCAGTTCTTC
CASSIWTGVNEQFF
>-|10|TRBJ2-7|-|TRBV20-1
TGCAGTGCTAGTCTAGTAAACCAGTACTTC
CSASLVNQYF
>few|14|TRBJ2-7|TRBD1|TRBV29-1
TGCAGCGTTGAATTGGTGGACAGGTCAGTCGAGCAGTACTTC
CSVELVDRSVEQYF
>-|16|TRBJ2-1|-|TRBV7-9
TGTGCCAGCAGCTTAGTTCCGGGGGCCGTCTACAATGAGCAGTTCTTC
CASSLVPGAVYNEQFF
>-|14|TRBJ2-1|-|TRBV10-3
TGTGCCATCAGTGAAGTGGGGCAATCGGGTGAGCAGTTCTTC
CAISEVGQSGEQFF
>few|14|TRBJ2-7|TRBD1|TRBV4-1
TGCGCCAGCAGCCAATCGACAGGGTTGGGCGAGCAGTACTTC
CASSQSTGLGEQYF
>-|16|TRBJ1-2|TRBD1|TRBV7-9
TGTGCCAGCAGCTTGCAACCGGGACAGGGGAACTATGGCTACACCTTC
CASSLQPGQGNYGYTF
>few|15|TRBJ1-1|-|TRBV7-9
TGTGCCAGCAGCTTCGTCGGGGGAAGGGGCACTGAAGCTTTCTTT
CASSFVGGRGTEAFF
>few|12|TRBJ2-1|-|TRBV7-2
TGTGCCAGCAGCTTAGCGTTCCGTGAGCAGTTCTTC
CASSLAFREQFF
>-|14|TRBJ2-5|-|TRBV29-1
TGCAGCGTTAACCCAGGGTTGACATACAATGAGCAGTACTTC
CSVNPGLTYNEQYF
>-|16|TRBJ2-3|TRBD2|TRBV12-3/TRBV12-4
TGTGCCAGCAGGCATCTAGCGGATCGGTACACAGATACGCAGTATTTT
CASRHLADRYTDTQYF
>few|16|TRBJ1-2|TRBD1|TRBV20-1
TGCAGTGCTAGCCGCGGACAGGTCCTAGGGAACTATGGCTACACCTTC
CSASRGQVLGNYGYTF
>-|14|TRBJ2-5|TRBD2|TRBV7-9
TGTGCCAGCAGCTCCGGACTAGCGGGAGAAAATAAGTACTTC
CASSSGLAGENKYF
>-|15|TRBJ2-1|-|TRBV29-1
TGCAGCGTAGGAAATGGCAGATTCCCTTACAATGAGCAGTTCTTC
CSVGNGRFPYNEQFF
>-|15|TRBJ1-1|-|TRBV20-1
TGCAGTGCTTTGGGGGGGCTCGCACGGAACACTGAAGCTTTCTTT
CSALGGLARNTEAFF
>few|14|TRBJ2-7|-|TRBV20-1
TGCAGTGCTAGATCGCAAGTCCCCTACAATGAGCAGTACTTC
CSARSQVPYNEQYF
>few|15|TRBJ2-3|TRBD2|TRBV10-3
TGTGCCATCAGTGTCTGGGGACTAGAAACGGATACGCAGTATTTT
CAISVWGLETDTQYF
>few|14|TRBJ2-7|TRBD2|TRBV7-2
TGTGCCAGCAGCCGTCTAGCGGGAAGCAACGAGCAGTACTTC
CASSRLAGSNEQYF
>-|14|TRBJ2-7|-|TRBV15
TGTGCCACCAGCCCCGGGGCAGCCTCCTACGAGCAGTACTTC
CATSPGAASYEQYF
>-|14|TRBJ2-5|TRBD2|TRBV3-1
TGTGCCAGCAGCCAAGGCGGGAGGGGAGAGACCCAGTACTTC
CASSQGGRGETQYF
>-|16|TRBJ2-7|-|TRBV7-9
TGTGCCAGCAGCTCCAAGTTAAGGACCGCTACCTACGAGCAGTACTTC
CASSSKLRTATYEQYF
>-|16|TRBJ1-5|-|TRBV27
TGTGCCAGCAGGGACCAGGGAAGAGAAAGAAATCAGCCCCAGCATTTT
CASRDQGRERNQPQHF
>few|17|TRBJ2-1|TRBD2|TRBV7-2
TGTGCCAGCAGCTTAGGAAATTTAGCGGGAGTCGGAGATGAGCAGTTCTTC
CASSLGNLAGVGDEQFF
>-|16|TRBJ1-2|-|TRBV28
TGTGCCAGCAGTTTTTCCCCACCGACCCGACTTTATGGCTACACCTTC
CASSFSPPTRLYGYTF
>-|13|TRBJ2-1|-|TRBV5-1
TGCGGCAGCAGCTTGTTGGCCTACAATGAGCAGTTCTTC
CGSSLLAYNEQFF
>-|23|TRBJ2-3|TRBD2|TRBV20-1
TGCAGTGCTAGGGCGACTAGCGGGAGGGCAGCGGCGCGGCAAGAGATCTTCACAGATACGCAGTATTTT
CSARATSGRAAARQEIFTDTQYF